This T cell receptor beta chain was recovered during a study of response to subunit inactivated influenza vaccine. This clonotype was detected ten times or more. The CDR3 has 15 amino acids. Germline CDR1 is SQVTM and CDR2 is ANQGSEA. The V gene end was trimmed by 6 bases and the J gene end by 11 bases; junction bases not matched to a gene: 17. TCRdb ran MiXCR on the RT-PCR reads and lists one entry per CDR3 protein. The table has approximately 480,000 distinct CDR3 sequences, approximately 11% seen once. This chain uses TRBV29-1 with TRBJ2-1, with TRBD2 matching over 9 bases. The sequenced sample was PBMCs from blood, obtained roughly 48 days after vaccination. The receptor's source is a man between 50 and 59 years old who received an inactivated influenza vaccine. CDR3 nucleotides: TGCAGCGTGAAGGGGGATCCAGCGGGAGGATCTAAGCAGTTCTTC. Translated: CSVKGDPAGGSKQFF.